Listed here is a single T cell receptor beta chain. This specimen belongs to a study of blood T cell repertoires in COVID-19. Trimming cost V 8 bases and J 3 bases, with 17 bases left between them. CDR3 length: 14 amino acids. Allocation to cohorts depended on clinical history reported by the participants. Someone with COVID-19 had been met by exposed participants within 2 weeks before study entry. Per the original data handling: Amplification with reference gene primers provided the estimates of nucleated cell counts. TCRdb keeps only in-frame clones here, not all; method: immunoSEQ multiplex PCR. The D gene and trimming were derived from the DNA, and the V and J assignments and clone size from that table. The sample has about 180,000 clones, roughly three quarters seen once.

The clonotype originates from a man aged 55 to 70 who had been exposed to COVID-19. The gene calls are TRBV23-1 and TRBJ2-7; D is ambiguous. TRBV23-1 is an ORF for which the function is uncertain. Sequenced input: PBMCs or T cells enriched from blood (not recorded which). The CDR3: CASCGLLRLYEQYF. DNA of the CDR3: TGCGCCAGCTGTGGTCTCCTACGTCTCTACGAGCAGTACTTC.